This T cell receptor beta chain was sequenced for a study of immune evolution from preneoplasia to lung adenocarcinoma. The germline V gene has CDR1 SSHAT and CDR2 FNYEAQ (reference sequence). The CDR3 covers 18 residues. This table comes from immunoSEQ multiplex PCR, and its TCRdb copy is limited to in-frame clones, with some not included. The table has about 3,200 clones, 60% to 85% seen once. Resections took place in Japan or China from about 2013 to 2018. H&E slides confirmed each diagnosis, reviewed by two pathologists independently. The source of this sequence is a donor aged 70 or older with lung adenocarcinoma. The chain employs TRBV7-7 and TRBJ2-1; a weak D match, TRBD2 (6 bases). Sequences were obtained from FFPE adjacent normal lung tissue. CDR3 residues: CARPRFGTRNRSYNEQFF. CDR3 in DNA: TGTGCTAGACCCAGGTTCGGGACTCGCAATCGGTCCTACAATGAGCAGTTCTTC. The full variable domain, with the rest looked up from reference TRBV7-7 and TRBJ2-1, is GAGVSQSPRYKVTKRGQDVTLRCDPISSHATLYWYQQALGQGPEFLTYFNYEAQPDKSGLPSDRFSAERPEGSISTLTIQRTEQRDSAMYRCARPRFGTRNRSYNEQFFGPGTRLTVL.